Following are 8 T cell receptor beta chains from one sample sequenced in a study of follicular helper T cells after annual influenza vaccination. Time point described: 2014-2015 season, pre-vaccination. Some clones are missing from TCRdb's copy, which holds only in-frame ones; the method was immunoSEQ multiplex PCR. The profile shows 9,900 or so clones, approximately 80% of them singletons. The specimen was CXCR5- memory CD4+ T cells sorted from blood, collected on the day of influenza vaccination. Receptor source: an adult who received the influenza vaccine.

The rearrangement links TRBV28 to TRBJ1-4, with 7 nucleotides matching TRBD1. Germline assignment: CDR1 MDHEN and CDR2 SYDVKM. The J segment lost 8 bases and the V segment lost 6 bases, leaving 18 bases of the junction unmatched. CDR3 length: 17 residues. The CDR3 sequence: CASSFNRNRGPWEKLFF. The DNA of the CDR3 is TGTGCCAGCAGCTTCAACCGAAACAGGGGACCTTGGGAAAAACTGTTTTTT.

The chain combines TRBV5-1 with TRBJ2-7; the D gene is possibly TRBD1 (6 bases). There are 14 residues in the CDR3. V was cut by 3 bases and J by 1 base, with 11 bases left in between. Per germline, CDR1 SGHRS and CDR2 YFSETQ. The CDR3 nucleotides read TGCGCCAGCAGCTCGGAGGACAGATCCTACGAGCAGTACTTC. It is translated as CASSSEDRSYEQYF.

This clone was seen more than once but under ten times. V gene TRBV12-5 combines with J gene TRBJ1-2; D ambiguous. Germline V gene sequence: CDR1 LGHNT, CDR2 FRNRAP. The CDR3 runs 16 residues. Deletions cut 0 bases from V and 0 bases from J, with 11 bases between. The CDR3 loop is CASGLVLARTNYGYTF. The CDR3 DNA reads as TGTGCTAGTGGTTTGGTACTAGCAAGAACTAACTATGGCTACACCTTC.

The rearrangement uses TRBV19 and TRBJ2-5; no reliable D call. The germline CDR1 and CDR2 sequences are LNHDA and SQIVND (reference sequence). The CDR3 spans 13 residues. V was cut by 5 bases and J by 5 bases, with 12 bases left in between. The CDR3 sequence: CASSWQRQETQYF. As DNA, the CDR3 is TGTGCCAGTAGTTGGCAGCGCCAGGAGACCCAGTACTTC. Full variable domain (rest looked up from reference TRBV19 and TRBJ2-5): DGGITQSPKYLFRKEGQNVTLSCEQNLNHDAMYWYRQDPGQGLRLIYYSQIVNDFQKGDIAEGYSVSREKKESFPLTVTSAQKNPTAFYLCASSWQRQETQYFGPGTRLLVL.

CDR3 bases: TGTGCCAGCTCACCACCCGGAGGGGGGACCCACACTGAAGCTTTCTTT. Translated: CASSPPGGGTHTEAFF. The rearrangement links TRBV18 to TRBJ1-1; maybe TRBD1 (6 bases). This CDR3 is 16 amino acids long. Trimming left V 0 bases short and J 3 bases short, with 14 bases between. Germline V gene lookup returns CDR1 KGHSH and CDR2 LQKENI.

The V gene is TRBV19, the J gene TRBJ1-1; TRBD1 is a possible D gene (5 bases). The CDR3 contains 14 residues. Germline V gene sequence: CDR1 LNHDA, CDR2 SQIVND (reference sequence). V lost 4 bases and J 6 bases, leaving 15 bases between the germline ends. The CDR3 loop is CASSTPGVGPEAFF. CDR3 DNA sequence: TGTGCCAGTAGTACCCCGGGGGTTGGCCCTGAAGCTTTCTTT. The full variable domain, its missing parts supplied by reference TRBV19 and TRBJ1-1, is DGGITQSPKYLFRKEGQNVTLSCEQNLNHDAMYWYRQDPGQGLRLIYYSQIVNDFQKGDIAEGYSVSREKKESFPLTVTSAQKNPTAFYLCASSTPGVGPEAFFGQGTRLTVV.

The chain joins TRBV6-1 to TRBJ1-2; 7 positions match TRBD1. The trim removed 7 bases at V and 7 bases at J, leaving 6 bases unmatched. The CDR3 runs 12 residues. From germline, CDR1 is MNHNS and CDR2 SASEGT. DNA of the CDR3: TGTGCCAGCACCGACAGGGTTGGTGGCTACACCTTC. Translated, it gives CASTDRVGGYTF.

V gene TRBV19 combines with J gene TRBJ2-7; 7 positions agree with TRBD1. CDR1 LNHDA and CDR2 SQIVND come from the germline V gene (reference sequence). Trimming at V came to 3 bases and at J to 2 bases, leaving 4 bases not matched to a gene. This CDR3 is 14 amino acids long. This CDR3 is CASSMGTATYEQYF. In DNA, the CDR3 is TGTGCCAGTAGTATGGGGACAGCCACCTACGAGCAGTACTTC. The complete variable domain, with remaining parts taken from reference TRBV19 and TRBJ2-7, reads DGGITQSPKYLFRKEGQNVTLSCEQNLNHDAMYWYRQDPGQGLRLIYYSQIVNDFQKGDIAEGYSVSREKKESFPLTVTSAQKNPTAFYLCASSMGTATYEQYFGPGTRLTVT.